The clone carrying this TCR beta chain came up a few times. This specimen comes from a study of blood T cell repertoires in COVID-19. Study summary: Acute and convalescent COVID-19 samples came from the United States, Italy and Spain.

The protocol was immunoSEQ multiplex PCR, while the TCRdb copy is restricted to in-frame clones and leaves out a portion. The table records 100,000 to 110,000 clones, about 91% of them present only once. The CDR3 is 13 amino acids. Germline V lookup: CDR1 DFQATT, CDR2 SNEGSKA (reference sequence). V gave up 3 bases and J gave up 7 bases; unmatched junction bases: 5. The TCR comes from a human donor in a cohort sampled during active COVID-19. Sequencing used peripheral blood. The V gene is TRBV20-1, the J gene TRBJ1-5, with 8 bases that match TRBD1. In DNA form, the CDR3 reads TGCAGTGCTAGTAAACAGGGGGGACAGCCCCAGCATTTT. As protein: CSASKQGGQPQHF.